This is a list of T cell receptor beta chains from one sample in a study of T cell changes during pregnancy in multiple sclerosis. Repertoires were generated with immunoSEQ multiplex PCR, while TCRdb's copy carries only in-frame clones and drops some. Of 45,000 to 55,000 clones in the sample, about 92% were seen once. This specimen consisted of CD4+ T cells from peripheral blood mononuclear cells, obtained in the second trimester of pregnancy. The source of these receptors is a female donor in good health, enrolled as a control in a pregnancy study. CDR3s include the opening cysteine and the closing phenylalanine or tryptophan. D genes are given only for firm matches. Expanded clones are given a class, and other clones once, few, many or no size at all.

d_call clone_size j_call v_call cdr3_nt cdr3_aa
TRBD2 - TRBJ2-2 TRBV5-1 TGCGCCAGCAGCTCCCGGACTAGCGGGTCGAACACCGGGGAGCTGTTTTTT CASSSRTSGSNTGELFF
- once TRBJ1-2 TRBV10-3 TGTGCCATCAGTCCAGGGGCTTCTAACTATGGCTACACCTTC CAISPGASNYGYTF
TRBD1 - TRBJ2-7 TRBV28 TGTGCCAGTTACAGGGGACAGGGTTACGAGCAGTACTTC CASYRGQGYEQYF
- once TRBJ2-1 TRBV10-1 TGCGCCAGCACTGAGGGGCGGGACTCCTACAATGAGCAGTTCTTC CASTEGRDSYNEQFF
TRBD1 - TRBJ1-1 TRBV28 TGTGCCAGCAGAATCCCGGGACAGGGTCAGGTAGCTTTCTTT CASRIPGQGQVAFF
TRBD1 - TRBJ2-5 TRBV2 TGTGCCTGCACAGGGGCCCAAGAGACCCAGTACTTC CACTGAQETQYF
- - TRBJ2-7 TRBV7-9 TGTGCCAGCAGCTTATACAGGGCCCAGGGCGAGCAGTACTTC CASSLYRAQGEQYF
- - TRBJ2-3 TRBV11-3 TGTGCCAGCAGCCCTTTTCGCACAGATACGCAGTATTTT CASSPFRTDTQYF
- - TRBJ2-1 TRBV5-1 TGCGCCAGCAGCTTGGCGACAGGCTCCTACAATGAGCAGTTCTTC CASSLATGSYNEQFF
- - TRBJ2-7 TRBV7-2 TGTGCCAGCAGCTTAGATAGCCATTTCACCTACGAGCAGTACTTC CASSLDSHFTYEQYF
TRBD2 - TRBJ2-1 TRBV4-1 TGCGCCAGCAGCCAAGGGAATAGCGGGGGGGCTTGGGATGAGCAGTTCTTC CASSQGNSGGAWDEQFF
TRBD1 - TRBJ1-5 TRBV29-1 TGCAGCGTTGGACAGGGGGCAGGACAGCCCCAGCATTTT CSVGQGAGQPQHF
- - TRBJ2-5 TRBV25-1 TGTGCCAGCTCCCCGAGGGTGGAGACCCAGTACTTC CASSPRVETQYF
TRBD1 - TRBJ1-2 TRBV10-1 TGCGCCAGCAGTGAAGACAGGGTTGCTAACTATGGCTACACCTTC CASSEDRVANYGYTF
- - TRBJ2-2 TRBV7-9 TGTGCCAGCAGCCCCGGGTTCACCGGGGAGCTGTTTTTT CASSPGFTGELFF
TRBD1 - TRBJ1-1 TRBV7-9 TGTGCCAGCAGCAAGGGACAGGGGAGTTCTGAAGCTTTCTTT CASSKGQGSSEAFF
TRBD2 - TRBJ2-1 TRBV30 TGTGCCTGGAGTTTAGCGGGAGTCGGCGAGCAGTTCTTC CAWSLAGVGEQFF
TRBD2 - TRBJ2-1 TRBV6-6 TGTGCCAGCAGTTCCAGCGGGAGGTATGAGCAGTTCTTC CASSSSGRYEQFF
TRBD2 - TRBJ2-7 TRBV7-2 TGTGCCAGCAGCGTAACTAGCGGGGACTACGAGCAGCACTTC CASSVTSGDYEQHF
TRBD1 - TRBJ2-7 TRBV5-6 TGTGCCAGCAGCCAGAGACAGGGGCTTTACGAGCAGTACTTC CASSQRQGLYEQYF
- - TRBJ2-2 TRBV12-1 TGTGCCAGCAGCAAATGGACTAGCGGGGAAAACACCGGGGAGCTGTTTTTT CASSKWTSGENTGELFF
TRBD1 - TRBJ1-2 TRBV15 TGTGCCACCAGCCACCGACAGGGCCTTGGCTACACCTTC CATSHRQGLGYTF
TRBD2 - TRBJ2-1 TRBV5-4 TGTGCCAGCAGCTTGGGTGTTAAGCGGGAAGGCTATGAGCAGTTCTTC CASSLGVKREGYEQFF
- - TRBJ1-3 TRBV15 TGTGCCACCAGCAAACAGGGCTTGGGTGGAAACACCATATATTTT CATSKQGLGGNTIYF
- - TRBJ2-1 TRBV6-4 TGTGCCAGCAGTGACTCGGTGAGCCTAATTTCCTACAATGAGCAGTTCTTC CASSDSVSLISYNEQFF
TRBD1 - TRBJ1-2 TRBV6-5 TGTGCCAGCAGTTACGTAGGGACAGCAACTAACTATGGCTACACCTTC CASSYVGTATNYGYTF
- - TRBJ2-5 TRBV20-1 TGCAGTGCTAGTAACCAAGAGACCCAGTACTTC CSASNQETQYF
- - TRBJ2-3 TRBV7-3 TGTGCCAGCAGCTTATGGTCGGGGGGCGTCACAGATACGCAGTATTTT CASSLWSGGVTDTQYF
- - TRBJ2-7 TRBV6-1 TGTGCCAGCAGTGAACGGTGGGAGTCTTTAAGCGAGCAGTACTTC CASSERWESLSEQYF
- once TRBJ2-6 TRBV5-1 TGCGCCAGCAGCTGGGGGCGTTTGAGGTCTGGGGCCAACGTCCTGACTTTC CASSWGRLRSGANVLTF
TRBD1 - TRBJ2-2 TRBV7-2 TGTGCCAGCAGCTTAGCGTCGCACAGGGGCGGGGAGCTGTTTTTT CASSLASHRGGELFF
TRBD2 - TRBJ2-1 TRBV10-3 TGTGCCATCAGTGTAGCGGGGAGCTCCTACAATGAGCAGTTCTTC CAISVAGSSYNEQFF
- - TRBJ2-3 TRBV5-6 TGTGCCAGCTTCTGGGGAGGCACAGATACGCAGTATTTT CASFWGGTDTQYF
- once TRBJ1-5 TRBV30 TGTGCCTGGAGTCTAGTAAGGAGCAATCAGCCCCAGCATTTT CAWSLVRSNQPQHF
TRBD1 - TRBJ2-3 TRBV5-1 TGCGCCAGCAGCCTCGACAGGGCCCAAAGCACAGATACGCAGTATTTT CASSLDRAQSTDTQYF